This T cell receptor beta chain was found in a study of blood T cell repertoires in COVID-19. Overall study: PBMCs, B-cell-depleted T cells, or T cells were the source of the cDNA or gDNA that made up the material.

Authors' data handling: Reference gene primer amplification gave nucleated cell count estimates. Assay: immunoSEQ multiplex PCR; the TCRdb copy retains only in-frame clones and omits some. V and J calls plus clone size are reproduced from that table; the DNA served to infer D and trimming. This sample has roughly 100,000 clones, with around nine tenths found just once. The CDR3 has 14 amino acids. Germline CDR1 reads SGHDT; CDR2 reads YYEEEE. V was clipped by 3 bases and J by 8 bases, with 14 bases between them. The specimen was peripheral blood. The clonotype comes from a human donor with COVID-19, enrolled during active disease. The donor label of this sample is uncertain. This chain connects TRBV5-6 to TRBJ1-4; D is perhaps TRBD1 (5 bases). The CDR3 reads CASSSAGTREKLFF. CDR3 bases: TGTGCCAGCAGCTCTGCGGGGACTCGGGAAAAACTGTTTTTT.